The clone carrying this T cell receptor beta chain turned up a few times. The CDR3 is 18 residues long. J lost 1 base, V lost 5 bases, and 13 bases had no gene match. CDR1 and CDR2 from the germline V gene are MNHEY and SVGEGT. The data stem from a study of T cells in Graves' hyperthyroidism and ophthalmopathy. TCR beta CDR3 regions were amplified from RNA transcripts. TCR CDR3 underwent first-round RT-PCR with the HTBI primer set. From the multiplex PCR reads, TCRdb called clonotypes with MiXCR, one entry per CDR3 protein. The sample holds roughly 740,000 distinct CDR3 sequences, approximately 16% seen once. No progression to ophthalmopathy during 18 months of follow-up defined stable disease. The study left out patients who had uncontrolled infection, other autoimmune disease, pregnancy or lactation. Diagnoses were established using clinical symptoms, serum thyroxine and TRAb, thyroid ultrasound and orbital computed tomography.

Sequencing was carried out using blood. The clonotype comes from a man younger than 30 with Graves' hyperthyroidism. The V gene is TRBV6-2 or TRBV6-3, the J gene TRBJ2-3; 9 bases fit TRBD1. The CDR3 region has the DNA TGTGCCAGCAGTCCACCGGGACAGGGATTACTCCGCACAGATACGCAGTATTTT. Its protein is CASSPPGQGLLRTDTQYF.